Below, 13 T cell receptor beta chains from the same sample are listed, as sequenced in a study of T-cell reconstitution after alpha-beta-depleted transplantation in children. This sample's TCRbeta library carried unique molecular identifier barcodes. TCRdb re-called the PCR reads with MiXCR, one entry per CDR3 protein. The table lists around 400,000 distinct CDR3 sequences, about a fifth of them singletons. Sequenced here: PBMCs from the stem cell graft donor, sampled from the stem cell graft. These receptors were obtained from a human donor who donated a stem cell graft to a child with acute myeloid leukemia.

This clonotype was detected ten times or more. The CDR3 loop reads CSARSTGGESPLHF. CDR3 DNA sequence: TGCAGTGCTAGAAGCACAGGGGGCGAGTCACCCCTCCACTTT. The chain has TRBV20-1 and TRBJ1-6, with 9 bases fitting TRBD1. CDR1 is DFQATT, CDR2 SNEGSKA, per germline (reference sequence). V lost 2 bases and J lost 10; bases outside the gene matches: 6. The CDR3 spans 14 residues.

This clonotype has at least ten counts. This chain connects TRBV5-6 to TRBJ2-1; possible D gene TRBD2, 5 bases. With 7 bases removed from V and 5 bases from J, the gap between germline ends came to 13 bases. This CDR3 region has 13 residues. Germline V CDR1 and CDR2: SGHDT, YYEEEE. The CDR3 DNA sequence: TGTGCCAGCTTGAGGGATAAAAACAATGAGCAGTTCTTC. This codes for CASLRDKNNEQFF.

This sequence joins TRBV12-3 or TRBV12-4 and TRBJ1-1; 9 positions match TRBD1. This CDR3 contains 14 residues. The V segment lost 8 bases and the J segment 5 bases; nucleotides outside the gene matches: 9. In nucleotides, the CDR3 is TGTGCCAGCGCCGTACAGGGGGCAGGAACTGAAGCTTTCTTT. Its protein is CASAVQGAGTEAFF.

The sample holds a few counts of this clonotype. V usage is TRBV11-2 and J usage is TRBJ2-6; D remains ambiguous. V gave up 3 bases and J gave up 4 bases, with 13 bases separating them. The CDR3 totals 16 residues. Germline V gene data show CDR1 as SGHAT and CDR2 as FQNNGV. CDR3 DNA: TGTGCCAGCAGCTTGGCAATTTTGGGGGGGGCCAACGTCCTGACTTTC. Residues: CASSLAILGGANVLTF.

This clonotype was seen repeatedly, ten times or more. This chain uses TRBV5-1 with TRBJ2-1, with D maybe TRBD2 (5 bases). Germline CDR1 SGHRS, CDR2 YFSETQ. The CDR3 has 16 residues. Trimming left V 0 bases short and J 3 bases short, with 13 bases between. For the CDR3, the DNA is TGCGCCAGCAGCTTGGAAGCCAGCGGATACTACAATGAGCAGTTCTTC. Translation: CASSLEASGYYNEQFF.

This clonotype was picked up a small number of times. V usage is TRBV28 and J usage is TRBJ2-1, with unresolved D. Per the germline V gene, CDR1 is MDHEN and CDR2 is SYDVKM. Trimming left V 6 bases short and J 8 bases short, with 14 bases between. The CDR3 loop spans 13 amino acids. The CDR3 region is CASSGPVYDEQFF. The DNA for the CDR3 is TGTGCCAGCAGCGGGCCGGTGTACGATGAGCAGTTCTTC.

The chain couples TRBV5-5 to TRBJ1-2, with D unclear. CDR1 is SGHKS, CDR2 YYEKEE, per germline (reference sequence). This CDR3 spans 15 amino acids. Trimming shortened V by 0 bases and J by 5 bases, and 14 bases separated the two germline ends. The CDR3 nucleotides are TGTGCCAGCAGCTTGGATCCGAGGAGTACATATGGCTACACCTTC. Translated, it gives CASSLDPRSTYGYTF. Together with reference TRBV5-5 and TRBJ1-2, the CDR3 gives the full variable domain: DAGVTQSPTHLIKTRGQQVTLRCSPISGHKSVSWYQQVLGQGPQFIFQYYEKEERGRGNFPDRFSARQFPNYSSELNVNALLLGDSALYLCASSLDPRSTYGYTFGSGTRLTVV.

This clonotype was seen a handful of times. The chain recombines TRBV5-1 with TRBJ2-1; 11 positions match TRBD2. The CDR3 spans 15 residues. In germline, CDR1 is SGHRS, CDR2 YFSETQ. Losses at the gene ends were 4 bases for V and 8 bases for J; bases not matched to a gene: 8. CDR3 loop: CASSQTSGSVDEQFF. For the CDR3, the DNA is TGCGCCAGCAGCCAAACTAGCGGGAGCGTCGATGAGCAGTTCTTC.

The table lists this clonotype with a few counts. The J gene is TRBJ2-5, the V gene TRBV5-5; 8 bases agree with TRBD2. J was trimmed by 4 bases and V by 4 bases; bases with no gene match: 6. CDR1 SGHKS and CDR2 YYEKEE come from the germline V gene (reference sequence). This CDR3 has 14 amino acids. CDR3 in DNA: TGTGCCAGCAGCAAAGCGGGAGCCCGAGAGACCCAGTACTTC. This encodes CASSKAGARETQYF.

This clonotype was seen more than once but under ten times. V gene TRBV4-3 combines with J gene TRBJ2-5; weak D call: TRBD2 (5 bases). Germline V gene sequence: CDR1 LGHNA, CDR2 YSLEER. CDR3 length: 13 amino acids. Trimming cost V 4 bases and J 4 bases, with 10 bases left between them. CDR3 sequence reads: CASSPREGETQYF. The DNA of the CDR3 is TGCGCCAGCAGCCCTCGTGAGGGAGAGACCCAGTACTTC.

There are many counts of this clonotype. The chain carries TRBV6-5 and TRBJ2-1, with unresolved D. This CDR3 contains 14 residues. Germline lookup yields CDR1 MNHEY and CDR2 SVGAGI. The V end lost 0 bases, the J end lost 5 bases, and 8 bases lay between the germline ends. As DNA, the CDR3 is TGTGCCAGCAGTTACTCTGACGGTCACAATGAGCAGTTCTTC. Encoded protein: CASSYSDGHNEQFF.

The table lists this clonotype with many counts. The rearrangement uses TRBV27 and TRBJ1-3; TRBD1 matches at 10 bases. After removal of 8 bases from V and 7 bases from J, the junction contained 5 bases not matched to a gene. Per germline, CDR1 MNHEY and CDR2 SMNVEV (reference sequence). CDR3 length equals 13 residues. The CDR3 DNA is TGTGCCAGCGGAGGGGGACAGGGGAACACCATATATTTT. Amino acids: CASGGGQGNTIYF.

This clonotype was seen a handful of times. The junction departs from the called germline gene at one end, perhaps through a read error. The chain has TRBV7-8 and TRBJ2-7; TRBD1 or TRBD2 may be the D gene (5 bases each). This CDR3 region has 13 residues. CDR1 and CDR2 from the germline V gene are SGHVS and FQNEAQ. The CDR3 here is CATSEGLFDEQYF. The CDR3 DNA sequence: TGTGCCACCAGCGAGGGGTTATTCGACGAGCAGTACTTC.